This T cell receptor (beta chain) is drawn from a study of identical twins. Broader study findings: Models came in too low on out-of-frame TCR alpha sharing in monozygotic twins.

This CDR3 has 15 amino acids. V trimming: 1 base; J trimming: 3 bases; junction bases outside the gene matches: 5. Each cDNA held unique molecular identifiers, and template switching gave it a universal primer site. TCRdb processed the 5' RACE reads anew with MiXCR; each CDR3 protein has one entry. The sample carries 640,000 or so distinct CDR3 sequences, roughly 6% recorded once. This clonotype occurred a few times. Its antigen is unidentified. The TCR sequence derives from a man younger than 35 in good health. The chain carries TRBV12-3 or TRBV12-4 and TRBJ1-1; 7 bases map to TRBD1. What was sequenced was naive T cells sorted from blood. CDR3 bases: TGTGCCAGCAGTTTAGGTCCCAGGGGGGACACTGAAGCTTTCTTT. Protein product: CASSLGPRGDTEAFF.